The entry below describes one T cell receptor (beta chain). The antigen remains undetermined. A read error may be the cause here, since a much bigger clone is one base away. Primers covering all TCR V genes were used in emulsion RT-PCR on CD8+ T cells. This sample was included in a study of T cell repertoires in breast cancer. During the second nested PCR, blocking oligonucleotides suppressed genes that were not paired. TCRdb passed the emulsion pairing reads through MiXCR, listing each CDR3 protein once. The sample carries roughly 38,000 distinct CDR3 sequences, about 41% recorded once. Germline assignment: CDR1 MNHNS and CDR2 SASEGT. The CDR3 has 15 amino acids. Study outcomes and limitations: Possibly tumor-specific: approximately 19 TCR pairs in seven or more tumors, rare in control blood.

This receptor was obtained from a pool of human donors with breast cancer or a healthy control (not recorded which). The chain links TRBV6-1 to TRBJ1-2; D is unclear. Input material: CD8+ T cells. The CDR3 nucleotides read TGTGCCAGCAGTGAATTCGGGAAAGCTAACTATGGCCACACCTTC. Translating it yields CASSEFGKANYGHTF.